Following are 23 T cell receptor beta chains from one sample sequenced in a study of PD-L1 blockade in urothelial cancer. The repertoire was sequenced with immunoSEQ multiplex PCR; TCRdb's copy has only in-frame clones and lacks some. The sample holds under 55,000 clones; under 90% are singletons and the top ten take 2.5% to 3.5%. Time point meaning: pretreatment peripheral blood. The specimen was PBMCs, collected around atezolizumab (anti-PD-L1) treatment. The receptors here all came from a man between 65 and 85 years old with urothelial cancer.

The rearrangement links TRBV7-8 to TRBJ2-7; 9 bases are a match to TRBD1. The CDR3 is made up of 14 amino acids. Germline-derived CDR1 and CDR2 are SGHVS and FQNEAQ. V was pared by 5 bases and J by 2 bases, with 4 bases of the junction left unmatched. This chain's CDR3 is CASSQTGGAYEQYF. CDR3 nucleotide sequence: TGTGCCAGCAGCCAAACAGGGGGCGCCTACGAGCAGTACTTC.

V and J are TRBV11-3 and TRBJ1-2, with D perhaps matching TRBD1 (5 bases). The germline V gene encodes CDR1 SGHNT and CDR2 YENEEA. The V end lost 0 bases, the J end lost 4 bases, and 27 bases lay between the germline ends. The CDR3 loop spans 20 amino acids. This chain's CDR3 is CASSLDTGPQRDSDFYGYTF. Here the CDR3 DNA reads TGTGCCAGCAGCTTAGACACTGGTCCCCAACGGGACTCCGACTTCTATGGCTACACCTTC.

The CDR3 DNA follows: TGTGCCTGGAGTACCGACAGTGAAGCTTTCTTT. It yields the protein CAWSTDSEAFF. The chain has TRBV30 and TRBJ1-1; D is possibly TRBD1 (5 bases). The ends were cut back, 2 bases at V and 7 bases at J, with 8 bases in the middle. Germline V CDR1 and CDR2: GTSNPN, SVGIG (reference sequence). The CDR3 runs 11 residues.

This clone was counted ten times or more. The V and J genes are TRBV7-3 and TRBJ1-5, with D possibly TRBD1 on 6 matching bases. The ends were cut back, 5 bases at V and 4 bases at J, with 12 bases in the middle. Germline V lookup: CDR1 SGHTA, CDR2 FQGTGA. CDR3 length: 14 amino acids. The CDR3 bases are TGTGCCAGCAGCCCACAGGGTAGTAATCAGCCCCAGCATTTT. Protein product: CASSPQGSNQPQHF.

The rearrangement joins TRBV19 to TRBJ2-1; 8 nucleotides line up with TRBD2. V dropped 7 bases and J dropped 9; count of bases not matched to a gene: 17. The germline V gene encodes CDR1 LNHDA and CDR2 SQIVND (reference sequence). The CDR3 contains 16 residues. The chain's CDR3 is CASNPLWTSTGGEQFF. The CDR3 DNA reads TGTGCCAGTAACCCCCTCTGGACTAGCACCGGTGGTGAGCAGTTCTTC.

The J gene is TRBJ2-2, the V gene TRBV7-3; the D gene is possibly TRBD2 (6 bases). CDR1 and CDR2 from the germline V gene are SGHTA and FQGTGA. The CDR3 extends over 15 amino acids. Trimming removed 7 bases at V and 6 bases at J, with 18 bases between. CDR3 coding DNA: TGTGCCAGCACCGTTGGGGGGAACCCAGCCGGGGAGCTGTTTTTT. This gives the protein CASTVGGNPAGELFF.

This clone was seen more than once but under ten times. The chain employs TRBV9 and TRBJ1-3; tentative D call: TRBD1 (6 bases). V shed 0 bases and J shed 5 bases, with 9 bases lying between them. Germline-derived CDR1 and CDR2 are SGDLS and YYNGEE. The CDR3 is 14 amino acids. The CDR3 DNA reads TGTGCCAGCAGCGTAGGCACAGGGCGAAACACCATATATTTT. Its protein product is CASSVGTGRNTIYF.

This clone was observed once. The CDR3 bases are TGCGCCAGCAGCCTCGGGACAGCCCAAGAGACCCAGTACTTC. Residues: CASSLGTAQETQYF. The rearrangement uses TRBV5-1 and TRBJ2-5; 7 nucleotides match TRBD1. V lost 4 bases and J lost 1; bases outside the gene matches: 4. The length of the CDR3 is 14 residues. Germline CDR1 and CDR2: SGHRS and YFSETQ.

This clone is a singleton in its sample. J is TRBJ2-3 and V is TRBV29-1, with TRBD1 identical over 7 bases. The CDR3 sequence is 16 residues long. The V gene's germline CDR1 is SQVTM and CDR2 ANQGSEA. The V gene end was trimmed by 4 bases and the J gene end by 0 bases; junction bases not matched to a gene: 10. The CDR3 here is CSVGLGETGSTDTQYF. The CDR3 DNA follows: TGCAGCGTTGGCCTGGGGGAGACAGGGAGCACAGATACGCAGTATTTT.

This chain connects TRBV6-4 to TRBJ2-3; 8 bases line up with TRBD2. The germline gives CDR1 MRHNA, CDR2 SNTAGT. The CDR3 contains 15 residues. The V gene end was trimmed by 3 bases and the J gene end by 2 bases; junction bases not matched to a gene: 4. This CDR3 reads CASSDGSGDTDTQYF. Written as DNA, the CDR3 is TGTGCCAGCAGTGATGGTAGCGGGGACACAGATACGCAGTATTTT.

The rearrangement links TRBV6-1 to TRBJ2-7; 8 nucleotides match TRBD1. Looked up from germline, CDR1 is MNHNS and CDR2 is SASEGT. CDR3 size: 14 residues. V dropped 2 bases and J dropped 4; count of bases not matched to a gene: 4. The CDR3 spells CASSESDRGYEQYF. CDR3 in DNA: TGTGCCAGCAGTGAATCAGACAGGGGATACGAGCAGTACTTC.

CDR3 loop: CATSSEGGVVELFF. CDR3 sequence (DNA): TGTGCCACCAGCTCCGAGGGGGGGGTAGTTGAACTGTTTTTT. The J gene is TRBJ1-4, the V gene TRBV15; tentative D call: TRBD1 (6 bases). The germline gives CDR1 LNHNV, CDR2 YYDKDF (reference sequence). Trimming removed 5 bases from V and 12 bases from J, with 19 bases in between. CDR3 length: 14 amino acids.

V is TRBV11-3 and J is TRBJ2-2; D call uncertain. Germline assignment: CDR1 SGHNT and CDR2 YENEEA. This CDR3 region has 14 residues. V lost 3 bases, J lost 6 bases, and 11 bases lay in between. Written as DNA, the CDR3 is TGTGCCAGCAGCTTCCTAAGTCGGTCCGGGGAGCTGTTTTTT. This gives the protein CASSFLSRSGELFF.

The genes are TRBV7-2 and TRBJ2-2; a weak D match, TRBD1 (8 bases). There are 14 residues in the CDR3. V lost 5 bases and J lost 7, with 14 bases in between. The germline V gene encodes CDR1 SGHTA and CDR2 FQGNSA. The CDR3 DNA reads as TGTGCCAGCAGCCCCACAGGGGGGGTCGGGGAGCTGTTTTTT. Translated: CASSPTGGVGELFF.

CDR3 nucleotides: TGTGCCAGCAGCGTGGGCTCTCAGGGGTCTACCGGGGAGCTGTTTTTT. Translating gives CASSVGSQGSTGELFF. The rearrangement links TRBV9 to TRBJ2-2, with TRBD1 as a possible D gene (6 bases). Trimming took 2 bases from V and 5 from J, leaving 16 bases between them. The CDR3 spans 16 residues. Germline assignment: CDR1 SGDLS and CDR2 YYNGEE.

This chain uses TRBV14 with TRBJ2-7; D may be TRBD1 (6 bases). V lost 5 bases, J lost 2 bases, and 19 bases lay in between. Per the germline V gene, CDR1 is SGHDN and CDR2 is FVKESK. The CDR3 contains 16 residues. The CDR3 reads CASSFAGTKLPYEQYF. In DNA form, the CDR3 reads TGTGCCAGCAGCTTCGCCGGGACAAAATTACCCTACGAGCAGTACTTC.

V gene TRBV28 combines with J gene TRBJ1-4; D gene ambiguous. Trimming removed 3 bases from V and 7 bases from J, with 9 bases in between. Germline CDR1 is MDHEN and CDR2 is SYDVKM. The CDR3 runs to 13 residues. DNA for the CDR3: TGTGCCAGCAGTTTCCAGCTAGTTGAAAAACTGTTTTTT. Amino acids: CASSFQLVEKLFF.

This chain joins TRBV7-9 and TRBJ2-4, with 12 bases aligning to TRBD2. Germline CDR1 is SEHNR and CDR2 is FQNEAQ (reference sequence). The CDR3 runs 17 residues. The junction had 7 bases not matched to a gene; V was cut back by 5 bases and J by 2 bases. The CDR3 coding sequence is TGTGCCAGCAGCCCGTTGACTAGCGGGAGATCCAAAAACATTCAGTACTTC. Residues: CASSPLTSGRSKNIQYF.

Relative to its sample, this clone is medium-sized. The J gene is TRBJ1-2, the V gene TRBV7-9; TRBD1 matches 10 bases. The germline CDR1 and CDR2 sequences are SEHNR and FQNEAQ (reference sequence). Losses at the gene ends were 8 bases for V and 3 bases for J; bases not matched to a gene: 9. CDR3 size: 15 residues. The CDR3 region is CASGRTGGSDYGYTF. The CDR3 nucleotides are TGTGCCAGCGGGAGGACAGGGGGGAGCGACTATGGCTACACCTTC. The variable domain in full, completed from reference TRBV7-9 and TRBJ1-2, reads DTGVSQNPRHKITKRGQNVTFRCDPISEHNRLYWYRQTLGQGPEFLTYFQNEAQLEKSRLLSDRFSAERPKGSFSTLEIQRTEQGDSAMYLCASGRTGGSDYGYTFGSGTRLTVV.

This chain uses TRBV11-2 with TRBJ1-5; D call uncertain. Trimming removed 5 bases at V and 0 bases at J, with 5 bases between. This CDR3 spans 13 amino acids. Germline CDR1 reads SGHAT; CDR2 reads FQNNGV. DNA for the CDR3: TGTGCCAGCAGCGGCAGTAGCAATCAGCCCCAGCATTTT. It encodes CASSGSSNQPQHF.

This clone was recorded only once. The rearrangement joins TRBV7-2 to TRBJ1-2; 10 nucleotides agree with TRBD1. V dropped 1 base and J dropped 3; count of bases not matched to a gene: 8. Germline V lookup: CDR1 SGHTA, CDR2 FQGNSA. There are 17 residues in the CDR3. The CDR3 loop is CASSLERDRGLDYGYTF. The CDR3 nucleotides read TGTGCCAGCAGCTTAGAACGGGACAGGGGATTGGACTATGGCTACACCTTC.

The chain is built from TRBV9 and TRBJ2-2; possible D gene TRBD2, 6 bases. Trimming removed 0 bases at V and 5 bases at J, with 11 bases between. The CDR3 contains 15 residues. Germline-derived CDR1 and CDR2 are SGDLS and YYNGEE. Here the CDR3 reads CASSVDSGDTGELFF. CDR3 DNA: TGTGCCAGCAGCGTAGACTCGGGGGATACCGGGGAGCTGTTTTTT.

This chain links TRBV5-1 with TRBJ1-2; D is possibly TRBD1 (6 bases). The CDR3 runs 16 residues. Germline assignment: CDR1 SGHRS and CDR2 YFSETQ. V lost 3 bases to trimming and J lost 4 bases, with 19 bases between them. This chain's CDR3 is CASSWTRGGGPYGYTF. In DNA form, the CDR3 reads TGCGCCAGCAGCTGGACCCGGGGGGGCGGCCCCTATGGCTACACCTTC.